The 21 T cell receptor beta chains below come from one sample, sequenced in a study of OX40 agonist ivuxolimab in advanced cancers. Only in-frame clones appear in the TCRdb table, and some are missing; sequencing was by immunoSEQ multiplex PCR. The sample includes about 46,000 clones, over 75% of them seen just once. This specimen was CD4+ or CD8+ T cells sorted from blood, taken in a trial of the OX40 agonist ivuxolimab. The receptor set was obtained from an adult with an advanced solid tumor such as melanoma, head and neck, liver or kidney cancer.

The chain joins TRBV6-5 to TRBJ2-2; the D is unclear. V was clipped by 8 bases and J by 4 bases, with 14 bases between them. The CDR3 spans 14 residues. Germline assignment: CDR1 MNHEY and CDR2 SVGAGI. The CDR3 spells CASQDEDGTGELFF. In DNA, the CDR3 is TGTGCCAGCCAAGACGAAGATGGCACCGGGGAGCTGTTTTTT.

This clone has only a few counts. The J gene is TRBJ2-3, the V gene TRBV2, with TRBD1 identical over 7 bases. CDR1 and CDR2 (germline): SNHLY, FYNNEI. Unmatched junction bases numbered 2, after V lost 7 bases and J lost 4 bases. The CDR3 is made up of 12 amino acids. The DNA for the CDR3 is TGTGCCAGCAACAGGGGATCAGATACGCAGTATTTT. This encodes CASNRGSDTQYF.

CDR3 sequence reads: CASSPSVTSGGANTQYF. CDR3 DNA: TGTGCCAGCTCACCATCGGTTACTAGCGGGGGGGCTAATACGCAGTATTTT. The chain recombines TRBV18 with TRBJ2-3, with TRBD2 identical over 13 bases. The CDR3 is 17 amino acids. The germline gives CDR1 KGHSH, CDR2 LQKENI. Trimming cost V 2 bases and J 7 bases; bases outside gene matches: 9. The entire variable domain, with the rest obtained from reference TRBV18 and TRBJ2-3, is as follows: NAGVMQNPRHLVRRRGQEARLRCSPMKGHSHVYWYRQLPEEGLKFMVYLQKENIIDESGMPKERFSAEFPKEGPSILRIQQVVRGDSAAYFCASSPSVTSGGANTQYFGPGTRLTVL.

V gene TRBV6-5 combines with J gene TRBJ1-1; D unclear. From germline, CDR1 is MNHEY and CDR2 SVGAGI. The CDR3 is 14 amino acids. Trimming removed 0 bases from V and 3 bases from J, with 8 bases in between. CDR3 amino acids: CASSYSIRDTEAFF. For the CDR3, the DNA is TGTGCCAGCAGTTACTCGATACGGGACACTGAAGCTTTCTTT.

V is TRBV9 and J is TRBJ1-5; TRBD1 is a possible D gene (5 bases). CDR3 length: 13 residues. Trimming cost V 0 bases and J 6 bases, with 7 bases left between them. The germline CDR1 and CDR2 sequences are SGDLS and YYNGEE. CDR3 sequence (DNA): TGTGCCAGCAGCGTAGGGGGCGGTCAGCCCCAGCATTTT. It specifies CASSVGGGQPQHF.

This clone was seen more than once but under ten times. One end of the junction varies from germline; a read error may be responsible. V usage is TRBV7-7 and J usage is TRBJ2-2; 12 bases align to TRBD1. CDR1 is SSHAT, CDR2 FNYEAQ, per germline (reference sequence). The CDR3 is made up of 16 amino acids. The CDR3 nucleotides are TGTGCTAGCAGCTTAGGGACAGGGGGCTACACCGGGGAGCTGTTTTTT. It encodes CASSLGTGGYTGELFF.

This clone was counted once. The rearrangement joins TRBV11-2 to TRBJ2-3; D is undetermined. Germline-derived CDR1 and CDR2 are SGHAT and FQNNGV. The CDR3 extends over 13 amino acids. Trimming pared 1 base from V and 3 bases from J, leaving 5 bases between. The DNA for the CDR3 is TGTGCCAGCAGCTTAGGTGAGACAGATACGCAGTATTTT. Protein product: CASSLGETDTQYF.

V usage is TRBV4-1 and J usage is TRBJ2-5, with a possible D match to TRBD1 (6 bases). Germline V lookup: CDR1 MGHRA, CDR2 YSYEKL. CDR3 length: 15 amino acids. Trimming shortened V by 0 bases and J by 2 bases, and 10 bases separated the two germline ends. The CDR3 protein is CASSQDRGGQETQYF. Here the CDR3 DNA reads TGCGCCAGCAGCCAAGATCGAGGGGGTCAAGAGACCCAGTACTTC.

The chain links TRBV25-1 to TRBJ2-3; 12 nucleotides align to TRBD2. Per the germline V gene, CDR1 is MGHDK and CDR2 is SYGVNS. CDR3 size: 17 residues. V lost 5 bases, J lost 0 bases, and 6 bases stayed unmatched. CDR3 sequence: CASSPPGLAGSTDTQYF. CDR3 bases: TGTGCCAGCAGTCCCCCTGGACTAGCGGGAAGCACAGATACGCAGTATTTT.

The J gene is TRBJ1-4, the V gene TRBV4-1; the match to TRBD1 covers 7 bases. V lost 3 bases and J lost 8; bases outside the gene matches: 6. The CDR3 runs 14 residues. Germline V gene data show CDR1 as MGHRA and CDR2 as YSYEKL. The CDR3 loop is CASSHLGTEEKLFF. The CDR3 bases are TGCGCCAGCAGCCATCTCGGGACAGAAGAAAAACTGTTTTTT.

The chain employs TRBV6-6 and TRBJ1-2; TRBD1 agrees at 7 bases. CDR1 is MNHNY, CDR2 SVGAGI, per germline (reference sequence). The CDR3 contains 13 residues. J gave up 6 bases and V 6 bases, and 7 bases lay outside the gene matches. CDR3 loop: CASRETGADGYTF. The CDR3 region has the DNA TGTGCCAGCAGGGAAACAGGGGCGGATGGCTACACCTTC.

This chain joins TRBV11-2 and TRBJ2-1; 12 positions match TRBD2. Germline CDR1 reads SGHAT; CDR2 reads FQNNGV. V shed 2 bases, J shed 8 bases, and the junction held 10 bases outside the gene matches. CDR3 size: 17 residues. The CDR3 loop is CASSLLTSGGTKDEQFF. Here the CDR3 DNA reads TGTGCCAGCAGCTTACTGACTAGCGGGGGCACAAAGGATGAGCAGTTCTTC.

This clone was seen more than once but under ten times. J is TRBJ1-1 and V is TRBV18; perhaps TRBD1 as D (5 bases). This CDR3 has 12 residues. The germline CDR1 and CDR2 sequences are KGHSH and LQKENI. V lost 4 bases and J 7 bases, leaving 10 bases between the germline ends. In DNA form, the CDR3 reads TGTGCCAGCTCACAAGACAGTGTTGAAGCTTTCTTT. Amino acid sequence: CASSQDSVEAFF. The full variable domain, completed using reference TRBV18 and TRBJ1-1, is NAGVMQNPRHLVRRRGQEARLRCSPMKGHSHVYWYRQLPEEGLKFMVYLQKENIIDESGMPKERFSAEFPKEGPSILRIQQVVRGDSAAYFCASSQDSVEAFFGQGTRLTVV.

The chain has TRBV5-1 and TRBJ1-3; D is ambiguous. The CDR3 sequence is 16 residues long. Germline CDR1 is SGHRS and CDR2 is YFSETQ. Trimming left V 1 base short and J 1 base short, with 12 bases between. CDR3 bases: TGCGCCAGCAGCTTGATAGATATAAAATCTGGAAACACCATATATTTT. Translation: CASSLIDIKSGNTIYF.

Written as DNA, the CDR3 is TGCGCCAGCAGCCCCACCGGGACAGGGGGCTGGGAAGCTTTCTTT. Translated, it gives CASSPTGTGGWEAFF. The V call is TRBV4-3, the J call TRBJ1-1, with 12 bases aligning to TRBD1. The V and J ends lost 4 bases and 8 bases, in that order; junction bases with no gene match: 8. CDR3 length: 15 residues. Germline V lookup: CDR1 LGHNA, CDR2 YSLEER.

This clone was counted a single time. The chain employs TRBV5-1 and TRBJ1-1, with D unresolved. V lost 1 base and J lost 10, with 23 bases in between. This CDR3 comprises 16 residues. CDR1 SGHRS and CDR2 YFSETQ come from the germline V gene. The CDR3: CASSLRGSPLQPLAFF. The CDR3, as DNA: TGCGCCAGCAGCTTGAGAGGGTCCCCGCTCCAACCTCTAGCTTTCTTT. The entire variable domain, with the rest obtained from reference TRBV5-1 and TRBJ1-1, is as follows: KAGVTQTPRYLIKTRGQQVTLSCSPISGHRSVSWYQQTPGQGLQFLFEYFSETQRNKGNFPGRFSGRQFSNSRSEMNVSTLELGDSALYLCASSLRGSPLQPLAFFGQGTRLTVV.

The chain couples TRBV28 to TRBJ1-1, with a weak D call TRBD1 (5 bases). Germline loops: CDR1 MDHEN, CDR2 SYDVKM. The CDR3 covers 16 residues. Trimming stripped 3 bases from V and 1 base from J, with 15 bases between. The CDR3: CASSFRGRATNTEAFF. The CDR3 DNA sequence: TGTGCCAGCAGTTTTAGGGGCCGAGCGACGAACACTGAAGCTTTCTTT.

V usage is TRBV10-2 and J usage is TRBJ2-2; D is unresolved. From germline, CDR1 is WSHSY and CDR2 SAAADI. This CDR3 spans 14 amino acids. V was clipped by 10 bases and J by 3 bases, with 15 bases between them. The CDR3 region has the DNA TGCGCCACTGGTGGGGTGTCGGACACCGGGGAGCTGTTTTTT. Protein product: CATGGVSDTGELFF.

In DNA, the CDR3 is TGTGCCAGCAGCGTAGAGGGACTGCCGGGCGAGACCCAGTACTTC. Amino acids: CASSVEGLPGETQYF. The chain recombines TRBV9 with TRBJ2-5; a possible D gene is TRBD2 (6 bases). V was cut by 0 bases and J by 5 bases, with 14 bases left in between. The germline V gene encodes CDR1 SGDLS and CDR2 YYNGEE. CDR3 size: 15 residues.

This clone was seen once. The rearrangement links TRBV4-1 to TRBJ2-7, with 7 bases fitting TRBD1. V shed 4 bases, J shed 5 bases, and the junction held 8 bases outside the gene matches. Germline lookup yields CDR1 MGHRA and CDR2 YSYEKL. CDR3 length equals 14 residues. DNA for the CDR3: TGCGCCAGCAGCCTAGGGACAGATAACCACGAGCAGTACTTC. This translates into CASSLGTDNHEQYF.

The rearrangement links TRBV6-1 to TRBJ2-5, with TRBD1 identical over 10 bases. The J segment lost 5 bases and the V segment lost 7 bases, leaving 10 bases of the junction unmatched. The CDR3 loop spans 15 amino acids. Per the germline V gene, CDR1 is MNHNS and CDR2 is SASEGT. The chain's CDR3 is CASTGTGTGVETQYF. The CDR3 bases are TGTGCCAGCACGGGAACCGGGACAGGGGTCGAGACCCAGTACTTC.